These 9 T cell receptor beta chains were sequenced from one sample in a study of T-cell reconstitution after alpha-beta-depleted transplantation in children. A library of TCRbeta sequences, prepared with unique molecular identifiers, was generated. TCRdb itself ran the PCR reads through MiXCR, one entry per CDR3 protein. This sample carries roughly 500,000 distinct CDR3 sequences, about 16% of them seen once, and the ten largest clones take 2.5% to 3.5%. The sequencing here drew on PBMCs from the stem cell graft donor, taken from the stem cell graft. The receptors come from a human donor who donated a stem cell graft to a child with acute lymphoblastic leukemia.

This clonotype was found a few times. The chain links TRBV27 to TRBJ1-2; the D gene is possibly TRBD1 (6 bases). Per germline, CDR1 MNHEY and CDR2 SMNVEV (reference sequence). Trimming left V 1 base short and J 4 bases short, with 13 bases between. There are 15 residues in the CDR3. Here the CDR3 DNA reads TGTGCCAGCAGTTTATATGGACAGAGTCTCTATGGCTACACCTTC. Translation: CASSLYGQSLYGYTF.

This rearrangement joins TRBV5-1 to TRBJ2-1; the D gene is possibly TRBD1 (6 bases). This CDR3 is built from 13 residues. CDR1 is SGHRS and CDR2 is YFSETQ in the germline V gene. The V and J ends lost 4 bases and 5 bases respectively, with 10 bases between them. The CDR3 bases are TGCGCCAGCAGCGAAAACAGGGACAATGAGCAGTTCTTC. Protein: CASSENRDNEQFF.

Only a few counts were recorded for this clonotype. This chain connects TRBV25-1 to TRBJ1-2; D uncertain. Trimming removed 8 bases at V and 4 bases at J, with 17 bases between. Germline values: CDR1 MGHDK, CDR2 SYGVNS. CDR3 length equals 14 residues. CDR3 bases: TGTGCCAGCGTAGGAGAGCTGTCGGGCTATGGCTACACCTTC. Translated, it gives CASVGELSGYGYTF.

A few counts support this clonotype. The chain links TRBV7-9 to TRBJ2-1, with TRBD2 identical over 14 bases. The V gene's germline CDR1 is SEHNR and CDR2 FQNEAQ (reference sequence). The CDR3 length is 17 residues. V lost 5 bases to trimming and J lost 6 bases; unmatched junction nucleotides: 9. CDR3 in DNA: TGTGCCAGCAGCACCCGGACTAGCGGGAGGATTGGCAATGAGCAGTTCTTC. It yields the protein CASSTRTSGRIGNEQFF.

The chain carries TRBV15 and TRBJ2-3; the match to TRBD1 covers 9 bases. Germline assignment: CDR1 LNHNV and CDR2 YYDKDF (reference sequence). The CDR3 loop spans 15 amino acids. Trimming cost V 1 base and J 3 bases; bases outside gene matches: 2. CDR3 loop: CATSRVGQGTDTQYF. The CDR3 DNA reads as TGTGCCACCAGCAGAGTCGGACAGGGGACAGATACGCAGTATTTT.

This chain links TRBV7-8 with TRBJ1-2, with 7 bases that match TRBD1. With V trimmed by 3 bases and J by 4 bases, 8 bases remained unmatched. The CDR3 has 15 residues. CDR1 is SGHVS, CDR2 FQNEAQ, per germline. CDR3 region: CASSLTRTGPYGYTF. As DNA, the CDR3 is TGTGCCAGCAGCTTGACTCGGACAGGACCCTATGGCTACACCTTC. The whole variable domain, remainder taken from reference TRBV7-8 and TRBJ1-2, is GAGVSQSPRYKVAKRGQDVALRCDPISGHVSLFWYQQALGQGPEFLTYFQNEAQLDKSGLPSDRFFAERPEGSVSTLKIQRTQQEDSAVYLCASSLTRTGPYGYTFGSGTRLTVV.

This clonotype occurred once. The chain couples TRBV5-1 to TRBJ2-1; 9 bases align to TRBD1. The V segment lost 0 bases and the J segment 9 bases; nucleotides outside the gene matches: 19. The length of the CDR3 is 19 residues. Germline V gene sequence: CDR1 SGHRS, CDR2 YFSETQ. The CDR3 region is CASSLVGTGRRTPQGEQFF. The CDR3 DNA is TGCGCCAGCAGCTTGGTCGGGACAGGGCGTCGGACGCCCCAGGGTGAGCAGTTCTTC. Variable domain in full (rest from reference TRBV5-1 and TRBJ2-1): KAGVTQTPRYLIKTRGQQVTLSCSPISGHRSVSWYQQTPGQGLQFLFEYFSETQRNKGNFPGRFSGRQFSNSRSEMNVSTLELGDSALYLCASSLVGTGRRTPQGEQFFGPGTRLTVL.

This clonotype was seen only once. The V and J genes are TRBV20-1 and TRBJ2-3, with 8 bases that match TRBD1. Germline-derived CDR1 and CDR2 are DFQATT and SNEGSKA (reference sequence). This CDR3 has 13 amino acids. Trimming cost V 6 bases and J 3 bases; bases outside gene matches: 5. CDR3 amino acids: CSAPDRATDTQYF. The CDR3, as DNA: TGCAGTGCCCCGGACAGGGCGACAGATACGCAGTATTTT.

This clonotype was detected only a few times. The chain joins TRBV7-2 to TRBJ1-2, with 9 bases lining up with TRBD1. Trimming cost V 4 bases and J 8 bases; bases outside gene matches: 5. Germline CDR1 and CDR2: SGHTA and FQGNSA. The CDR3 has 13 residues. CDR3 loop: CASSSDRGGGYTF. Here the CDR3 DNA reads TGTGCCAGCAGCTCGGACAGGGGCGGCGGCTACACCTTC.